This entry describes one TCR beta chain. Antigen specificity is unknown. This record comes from a study of cytomegalovirus exposure and HLA in healthy donors. Study findings and constraints: TCR beta V- and J-gene trimming was later associated with a missense DCLRE1C variant.

In the PCR, 60 Vbeta and 13 Jbeta primers were used. Repertoires were generated with immunoSEQ multiplex PCR, while TCRdb's copy carries only in-frame clones and drops some. The sample holds about 140,000 clones, 75% to 85% seen once. Germline loops: CDR1 MGHDK, CDR2 SYGVNS. This CDR3 has 17 residues. Trimming cost V 3 bases and J 4 bases, with 22 bases left between them. Participants comprised healthy donors of bone marrow. Sequenced input: PBMCs. The clonotype originates from a female donor in good health and CMV-seronegative. V and J are TRBV25-1 and TRBJ2-7, with TRBD1 as a possible D gene (6 bases). CDR3 region: CASSEIQGTSPVYEQYF. CDR3 coding DNA: TGTGCCAGCAGTGAGATCCAGGGGACCTCGCCCGTGTACGAGCAGTACTTC.